The 10 T cell receptor beta chains below come from one sample, sequenced in a study of neurological immune-mediated disorders. One entry per CDR3 protein results from TCRdb running MiXCR on the 5' RACE reads. Of some 30,000 distinct CDR3 sequences in the sample, over 12% are singletons; the top ten hold roughly a quarter. Sequencing used PBMCs. Every receptor here comes from a man between 65 and 85 years old in good health.

This clonotype appeared many times. The CDR3 loop reads CASSQLQGSLDTEAFF. In DNA form, the CDR3 reads TGCGCCAGCAGCCAATTACAGGGAAGTCTTGACACTGAAGCTTTCTTT. The chain joins TRBV4-3 to TRBJ1-1, with a tentative D call TRBD1 (6 bases). Trimming shortened V by 2 bases and J by 3 bases, and 16 bases separated the two germline ends. CDR1 is LGHNA and CDR2 is YSLEER in the germline V gene. This CDR3 contains 16 residues.

A remark on this clonotype: The germline gene is not matched at one end of the junction; a read error may be the cause. The CDR3 spells CASSSGEVAGNAQPQHF. The CDR3, as DNA: TGTGCCAGCAGTTCCGGCGAGGTGGCAGGGAATGCTCAGCCCCAGCACTTT. The chain is built from TRBV6-2 or TRBV6-3 and TRBJ1-5; weak D call: TRBD1 (5 bases). The CDR3 sequence is 17 residues long. Germline V gene sequence: CDR1 MNHEY, CDR2 SVGEGT.

This clonotype was recorded many times. The chain employs TRBV7-2 and TRBJ2-2, with D perhaps matching TRBD1 (6 bases). The CDR3 spans 16 residues. Germline-derived CDR1 and CDR2 are SGHTA and FQGNSA. Trimming stripped 2 bases from V and 4 bases from J, with 14 bases between. The CDR3 DNA reads as TGTGCCAGCAGCTTAAACAGGGTTACATCCACCGGGGAGCTGTTTTTT. Translation: CASSLNRVTSTGELFF.

This clonotype was picked up many times. The chain couples TRBV6-1 to TRBJ1-2; D may be TRBD1 (5 bases). Germline CDR1 MNHNS, CDR2 SASEGT. Trimming took 2 bases from V and 6 from J, leaving 16 bases between them. The CDR3 totals 15 residues. The CDR3 DNA reads TGTGCCAGCAGTGAATGGAGGGGATCGGCGGATGGCTACACCTTC. Its translation: CASSEWRGSADGYTF.

This clonotype was seen many times. CDR3 sequence reads: CASSLERGGHNEQFF. In DNA form, the CDR3 reads TGTGCCAGCAGTTTAGAGCGGGGCGGACACAATGAGCAGTTCTTC. The chain has TRBV12-3 or TRBV12-4 and TRBJ2-1, with 7 nucleotides matching TRBD2. This CDR3 spans 15 amino acids. With 1 base clipped from V and 5 bases from J, the junction kept 5 bases outside the gene matches.

Ten or more counts support this clonotype. The chain is built from TRBV5-1 and TRBJ1-1; 9 nucleotides agree with TRBD1. V lost 7 bases and J lost 5; bases outside the gene matches: 9. This CDR3 is 14 amino acids long. Germline V lookup: CDR1 SGHRS, CDR2 YFSETQ. For the CDR3, the DNA is TGCGCCAGCGCTCAACAGGGGGCGTCAACTGAAGCTTTCTTT. It encodes CASAQQGASTEAFF. The variable domain in full, completed from reference TRBV5-1 and TRBJ1-1, reads KAGVTQTPRYLIKTRGQQVTLSCSPISGHRSVSWYQQTPGQGLQFLFEYFSETQRNKGNFPGRFSGRQFSNSRSEMNVSTLELGDSALYLCASAQQGASTEAFFGQGTRLTVV.

This clonotype was seen repeatedly, ten times or more. The V and J genes are TRBV6-4 and TRBJ2-2; D not resolved. This CDR3 spans 13 amino acids. Trimming shortened V by 3 bases and J by 4 bases, and 6 bases separated the two germline ends. CDR1 and CDR2 (germline): MRHNA, SNTAGT. The CDR3 sequence: CASSEQITGELFF. The CDR3 DNA follows: TGTGCCAGCAGTGAACAGATCACCGGGGAGCTGTTTTTT.

In this sample, this clonotype turned up many times. The chain links TRBV21-1 to TRBJ2-3. TRBV21-1 is a recognized pseudogene. This CDR3 region has 16 residues. The DNA for the CDR3 is TGTGCCACCCAAGATGGAGAAAAACAGCTCACAGATACGCAGTATTTT. Amino acid sequence: CATQDGEKQLTDTQYF.

In the case of this clonotype: A much larger clone differs from this one at a single base, so this may be a read error. Because the CDR3 is missing its conserved closing phenylalanine or tryptophan, this is likely a read error. The rearrangement links TRBV6-5 to TRBJ1-5; a possible D gene is TRBD1 (6 bases). CDR3 length: 14 residues. Germline CDR1 and CDR2: MNHEY and SVGAGI. V dropped 5 bases and J dropped 1 base, with 9 bases sitting between them. The CDR3 protein is CASSTRGSNQPQHS. CDR3 nucleotides: TGTGCCAGCAGTACCAGGGGAAGCAATCAGCCCCAGCATTCT.

The gene calls are TRBV18 and TRBJ2-1, with TRBD1 matching over 10 bases. CDR1 and CDR2 (germline): KGHSH, LQKENI. The CDR3 extends over 16 amino acids. V shed 3 bases, J shed 4 bases, and the junction held 6 bases outside the gene matches. CDR3 nucleotides: TGTGCCAGCTCACCCTCTGGACAGGGGGGATACAATGAGCAGTTCTTC. As protein: CASSPSGQGGYNEQFF.